The TCR beta chain under discussion was sequenced for a study of OX40 agonist ivuxolimab in advanced cancers. Study information: Ivuxolimab, an agonistic anti-OX40 (CD134) antibody, was given to patients. Subjects had a mean age of around 60 years, with a range of roughly 20 to 79; more than 75% were male. The study reported partial responses in three patients: one hepatocellular carcinoma, two cutaneous melanoma. Study outcomes and limitations: Researchers did not determine the expanded peripheral T cells' antigen specificity.

As for this clone: Its target is unknown.

The data were produced by immunoSEQ multiplex PCR, yet TCRdb's version contains in-frame clones alone and is incomplete. The sample gives around 83,000 clones, around 90% of which show up once; about 2.3% is in the top ten. This CDR3 region has 11 residues. From germline, CDR1 is DFQATT and CDR2 SNEGSKA (reference sequence). The V gene end was trimmed by 4 bases and the J gene end by 15 bases; junction bases not matched to a gene: 10. The source was CD4+ or CD8+ T cells sorted from blood, collected in a trial of the OX40 agonist ivuxolimab. This rearrangement joins TRBV20-1 to TRBJ2-3, with 7 bases aligning to TRBD2. The origin of this receptor is an adult with an advanced solid tumor such as melanoma, head and neck, liver or kidney cancer. The CDR3 nucleotides are TGCAGTGCTATTCTGCTAGCGGATCTCTATTTT. Its protein is CSAILLADLYF.